The rows below give T cell receptor beta chains drawn from one sample of a study of neoadjuvant anti-PD-1 for oral cavity cancer. TCRdb's table, derived via immunoSEQ multiplex PCR, lists solely in-frame clones and lacks some. Found here are roughly 9,300 clones, approximately 61% of them singletons; the top ten hold almost 8.5%. Specimen: tumor tissue, collected before nivolumab (anti-PD-1) treatment. The receptors shown here come from a person aged 40 to 85 with oral cavity squamous cell carcinoma. CDR3s include the opening cysteine and the closing phenylalanine or tryptophan. D genes are given only for firm matches. Only some rows state a clone size, as once, few, many or a class for expanded clones.

V gene	clone size	J gene	CDR3 length	D gene	CDR3 DNA	CDR3 protein
TRBV11-3	.	TRBJ2-1	16	TRBD2	TGTGCCAGCAGCCGAGGGACTAGCGGGTCCTACAATGAGCAGTTCTTC	CASSRGTSGSYNEQFF
TRBV6-1	once	TRBJ2-5	14	TRBD1	TGTGCCAGCAGTGAAGCAGGGGGCCACGAGACCCAGTACTTC	CASSEAGGHETQYF
TRBV5-6	.	TRBJ2-2	17	.	TGTGCCAGCAGCTTGCTTGGTGGGCTGATGGAGACCGGGGAGCTGTTTTTT	CASSLLGGLMETGELFF
TRBV7-8	.	TRBJ2-2	15	TRBD1	TGTGCCAGCAGCCCGGGACAGACAAGGTCCGGGGAGCTGTTTTTT	CASSPGQTRSGELFF
TRBV4-3	.	TRBJ1-1	11	.	TGCGCCAGCAGCAATAGTGGGATAGCTTTCTTT	CASSNSGIAFF
TRBV10-2	.	TRBJ1-4	11	.	TGCGCCACCCGACAGGCGGAAAAACTGTTTTTT	CATRQAEKLFF
TRBV5-5	.	TRBJ2-5	15	.	TGTGCCAGCAGCTTGATGGCGGGCGAACAAGAGACCCAGTACTTC	CASSLMAGEQETQYF
TRBV5-8	.	TRBJ1-3	14	.	TGTGCCAGCAGCTTGCAAGGGTCTGGAAACACCATATATTTT	CASSLQGSGNTIYF
TRBV28	few	TRBJ2-1	13	.	TGTGCCAGCAGTTTGCACGGATACAATGAGCAGTTCTTC	CASSLHGYNEQFF
TRBV30	.	TRBJ2-7	15	TRBD2	TGTGCCTGGAGCGCTAGCGGGAGCTCCGCCTACGAGCAGTACTTC	CAWSASGSSAYEQYF
TRBV6-1	.	TRBJ1-1	13	.	TGTGCCAGCAGTGATGTTTTGAACACTGAAGCTTTCTTT	CASSDVLNTEAFF
TRBV11-1	.	TRBJ2-1	15	TRBD1	TGTGCCAGCAGCTCGGACAGGGGCGCCTACAATGAGCAGTTCTTC	CASSSDRGAYNEQFF